This is a list of T cell receptor beta chains from one sample in a study of T-cell reconstitution after alpha-beta-depleted transplantation in children. TCRdb independently ran MiXCR on the PCR reads; one entry per CDR3 protein. Counted here are fewer than 400,000 distinct CDR3 sequences, more than 20% occurring once; the ten biggest clones make up roughly 11%. Here the sequenced sample was PBMCs, mostly from graft donor cells, taken 180 days after TCRalphabeta/CD19-depleted stem cell transplant. The source is a male patient younger than 18 who had a stem cell transplant for acute lymphoblastic leukemia, so the T cells may come from the graft donor. Both conserved end residues are part of each CDR3. D genes are given only for firm matches. Clone size is not always given. Where it is, it says once, few, many or a class for expanded clones.

CASSPLAVSPRDEQFF	TGTGCCAGCAGTCCCCTGGCAGTGTCCCCTAGGGATGAGCAGTTCTTC	.	TRBJ2-1	TRBV27	.
CATSDILNTEAFF	TGTGCCACCAGCGACATATTGAACACTGAAGCTTTCTTT	.	TRBJ1-1	TRBV15	.
CATLQGAYGYTF	TGTGCCACCCTACAGGGGGCCTATGGCTACACCTTC	many	TRBJ1-2	TRBV6-5	TRBD1
CATSSTAYEQYF	TGTGCCACCAGTTCGACAGCCTACGAGCAGTACTTC	few	TRBJ2-7	TRBV24-1	.
CAIRTGTFPTGELFF	TGCGCCATCCGCACGGGGACTTTCCCCACCGGGGAGCTGTTTTTT	many	TRBJ2-2	TRBV5-1	.
CASSVYRGKTYEQYF	TGTGCCAGCAGCGTCTACAGGGGGAAGACCTACGAGCAGTACTTC	once	TRBJ2-7	TRBV7-2	TRBD1
CASSARLGSSYEQYF	TGCGCCAGCAGCGCCCGCCTAGGCAGCTCCTACGAGCAGTACTTC	few	TRBJ2-7	TRBV5-1	.
CSVGPGVDGYTF	.	.	TRBJ1-2	TRBV29-1	.
CASSLAALGGLATYEQYF	TGCGCCAGCAGCTTGGCCGCCCTTGGGGGACTAGCAACCTACGAGCAGTACTTC	few	TRBJ2-7	TRBV5-1	TRBD2
CASSVEGLTEAFF	TGCGCCAGCAGCGTGGAGGGCCTCACTGAAGCTTTCTTT	.	TRBJ1-1	TRBV5-1	.
CASSLARAQETQYF	TGTGCCAGCAGTTTAGCTCGCGCGCAAGAGACCCAGTACTTC	.	TRBJ2-5	TRBV12-3/TRBV12-4	.
CASSPGTGSTYEQYF	TGTGCCAGCAGCCCTGGGACAGGGAGCACCTACGAGCAGTACTTC	.	TRBJ2-7	TRBV7-6	TRBD1
CSAREAGRYEQYF	TGCAGTGCTAGAGAGGCAGGGCGCTACGAGCAGTACTTC	few	TRBJ2-7	TRBV20-1	.
CASSLPGGETQYF	TGTGCCAGCAGCTTACCAGGTGGGGAGACCCAGTACTTC	few	TRBJ2-5	TRBV5-5	.
CASSPLLAGGGAQYF	TGTGCCAGCAGCCCCTTACTAGCGGGGGGCGGGGCCCAGTACTTC	.	TRBJ2-5	TRBV7-9	TRBD2
CATSRDPGAPLAEAFF	TGTGCCACCAGCAGAGATCCCGGGGCTCCCCTTGCTGAAGCTTTCTTT	.	TRBJ1-1	TRBV15	.
CASSLARDRGIYGYTF	TGTGCCAGCAGTTTAGCCCGGGACAGGGGTATCTATGGCTACACCTTC	.	TRBJ1-2	TRBV27	TRBD1
CASSPQGAEKLFF	TGTGCCAGCAGTCCCCAGGGGGCGGAAAAACTGTTTTTT	.	TRBJ1-4	TRBV2	TRBD1
CSARDFGTRNEKLFF	TGCAGTGCTAGAGATTTCGGGACTCGTAATGAAAAACTGTTTTTT	.	TRBJ1-4	TRBV20-1	.
CASSPSGTFTDTQYF	TGTGCCAGCAGCCCAAGCGGGACTTTCACAGATACGCAGTATTTT	few	TRBJ2-3	TRBV11-2	TRBD2
CSVKPPGQLAKNIQYF	TGCAGTGTAAAACCTCCGGGACAGCTAGCCAAAAACATTCAGTACTTC	many	TRBJ2-4	TRBV20-1	TRBD1
CSVEAGTSGSGELFF	TGCAGCGTTGAAGCGGGGACTAGCGGGAGCGGGGAGCTGTTTTTT	.	TRBJ2-2	TRBV29-1	TRBD2
CASSLQVWEQFF	TGTGCCAGCAGTTTACAGGTTTGGGAGCAGTTCTTC	few	TRBJ2-1	TRBV12-3/TRBV12-4	.